Detailed here is one TCR beta chain. The data originate from a study of control samples from healthy donors and cancer patients. The CDR3 totals 15 residues. Germline trimming cut 4 bases from V and 5 bases from J; bases unmatched to any gene: 11. Per the germline V gene, CDR1 is SGDLS and CDR2 is YYNGEE. The assay was immunoSEQ multiplex PCR, and TCRdb's table has in-frame clones only and misses some. The sample carries 160,000 or so clones, approximately 94% recorded once. The sequence was obtained from a woman aged 40-49 years in good health. The sequenced material came from blood. The J gene is TRBJ2-7, the V gene TRBV9, with 8 bases identical to TRBD2. CDR3 amino acids: CASSSDSGRADEQYF. In nucleotides, the CDR3 is TGTGCCAGCAGCTCCGACAGCGGGAGAGCCGACGAGCAGTACTTC.